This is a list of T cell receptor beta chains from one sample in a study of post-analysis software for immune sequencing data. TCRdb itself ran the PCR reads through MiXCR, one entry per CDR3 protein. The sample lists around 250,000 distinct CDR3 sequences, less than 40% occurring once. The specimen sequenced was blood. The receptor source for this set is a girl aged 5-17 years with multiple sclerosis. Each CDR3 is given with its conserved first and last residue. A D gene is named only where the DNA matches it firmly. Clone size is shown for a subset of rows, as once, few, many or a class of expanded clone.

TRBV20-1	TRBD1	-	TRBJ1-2	CSALQGMGYTF	TGCAGTGCTCTACAGGGGATGGGCTACACCTTC
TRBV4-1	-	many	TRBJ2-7	CASSQEVGVGDYEQYF	TGCGCCAGCAGCCAAGAGGTAGGGGTGGGGGACTACGAGCAGTACTTC
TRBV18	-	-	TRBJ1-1	CASSLGPGQRNTEAFF	TGTGCCAGCTCACTTGGCCCCGGGCAGAGGAACACTGAAGCTTTCTTT
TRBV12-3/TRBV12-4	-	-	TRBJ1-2	CASNPGAGDGYTF	TGTGCCAGCAACCCTGGGGCAGGGGATGGCTACACCTTC
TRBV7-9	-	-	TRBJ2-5	CASGDTGTPGEAQYF	TGTGCCAGCGGCGATACCGGGACCCCAGGGGAGGCCCAGTACTTC
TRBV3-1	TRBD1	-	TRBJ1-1	CASSQGTGGITEAFF	TGTGCCAGCAGCCAAGGAACAGGGGGAATCACTGAAGCTTTCTTT
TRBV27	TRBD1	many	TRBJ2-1	CASRIQGANNEQFF	TGTGCCAGCAGGATACAGGGGGCGAATAATGAGCAGTTCTTC
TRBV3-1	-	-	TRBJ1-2	CASSQDHAALYGYTF	TGTGCCAGCAGCCAAGATCATGCAGCCCTCTATGGCTACACCTTC
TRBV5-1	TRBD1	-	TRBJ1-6	CASSPVQGYSPLHF	TGCGCCAGCAGCCCCGTACAGGGGTATTCACCCCTCCACTTT
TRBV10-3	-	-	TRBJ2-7	CAISDQVGNEQYF	TGTGCCATCAGTGACCAGGTAGGGAACGAGCAGTACTTC
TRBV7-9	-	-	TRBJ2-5	CASSHLDSTQYF	TGTGCCAGCAGCCACTTGGACAGTACCCAGTACTTC
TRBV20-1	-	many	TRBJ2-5	CSAPAASVETQYF	TGCAGTGCTCCCGCCGCCTCGGTCGAGACCCAGTACTTC
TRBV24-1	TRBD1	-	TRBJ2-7	CATSDTGGPYEQYF	TGTGCCACCAGTGATACAGGGGGCCCCTACGAGCAGTACTTC
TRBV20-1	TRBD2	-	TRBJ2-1	CSASPPLAGIDGEQFF	TGCAGTGCTAGTCCTCCTCTAGCGGGAATCGACGGTGAGCAGTTCTTC
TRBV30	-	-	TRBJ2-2	CAWSGVNTGELFF	TGTGCCTGGAGTGGAGTTAACACCGGGGAGCTGTTTTTT